Below, 2 T cell receptor beta chains from the same sample are listed, as sequenced in a study of T cells in Graves' hyperthyroidism and ophthalmopathy. What was amplified from RNA transcripts were TCR beta CDR3 regions. Primed by the HTBI set, a first-round RT-PCR was run on the TCR CDR3. TCRdb recomputed calls from the multiplex PCR reads with MiXCR, one row per CDR3 protein. Here the sample spans around 380,000 distinct CDR3 sequences, 13% being singletons. Material for sequencing was blood. The source is a man younger than 40 with Graves' hyperthyroidism that later progressed to Graves' ophthalmopathy.

This clonotype was recorded at least ten times. CDR3 region: CASSYSGATGELFF. The CDR3, as DNA: TGTGCCAGCAGTTACTCAGGGGCCACCGGGGAGCTGTTTTTT. The gene calls are TRBV6-2 or TRBV6-3 and TRBJ2-2; TRBD1 is a possible D gene (5 bases). This CDR3 has 14 residues. Germline V gene sequence: CDR1 MNHEY, CDR2 SVGEGT. The ends were cut back, 0 bases at V and 4 bases at J, with 6 bases in the middle.

This clonotype was counted many times. The chain combines TRBV5-8 with TRBJ2-1; a weak D match, TRBD2 (5 bases). The germline V gene encodes CDR1 SGHTS and CDR2 YDEGEE. Trimming left V 8 bases short and J 7 bases short, with 13 bases between. The CDR3 spans 12 residues. The CDR3 reads CASSARGNEQFF. CDR3 sequence (DNA): TGTGCCAGTTCGGCCCGCGGGAATGAGCAGTTCTTC.